This T cell receptor beta chain derives from a study of regulatory T cells in long-lasting Graves disease. Broader study findings: Peripheral blood alone, not thyroid tissue, underwent study.

Remarks on this clonotype: Its antigen is unknown.

Per the germline V gene, CDR1 is SGHRS and CDR2 is YFSETQ. V lost 4 bases, J lost 2 bases, and 8 bases stayed unmatched. The CDR3 totals 16 residues. Arm-PCR of CDR3 regions and iRepertoire HTBI primers were used to build TCR beta libraries. TCRdb re-called the multiplex PCR reads with MiXCR, one entry per CDR3 protein. Of some 250,000 distinct CDR3 sequences listed, 15% to 20% are singletons. Time point described: newly diagnosed GD, antithyroid drugs for less than 3 months. RNA from PBMCs was the source of the TCR library. This sample was shared with a second study, whose subject was T cells in Graves' hyperthyroidism and ophthalmopathy.

The sequencing here drew on peripheral blood mononuclear cells (PBMCs), taken at new diagnosis, from a patient treated with antithyroid drugs. The origin of this receptor is a young woman with Graves disease. The rearrangement uses TRBV5-1 and TRBJ2-3, with 9 positions matching TRBD2. The CDR3 bases are TGCGCCAGCAGCCCCCATCCTAGCGGGGACACAGATACGCAGTATTTT. Translating it yields CASSPHPSGDTDTQYF.